These T cell receptor beta chains were read from a single sample in a study of OX40 agonist ivuxolimab in advanced cancers. TCRdb's table, derived via immunoSEQ multiplex PCR, lists solely in-frame clones and lacks some. This sample has 60,000 or so clones, with approximately 87% found just once. Sequenced here: CD4+ or CD8+ T cells sorted from blood, sampled in a trial of the OX40 agonist ivuxolimab. These receptors were taken from an adult with an advanced solid tumor such as melanoma, head and neck, liver or kidney cancer. CDR3s include the opening cysteine and the closing phenylalanine or tryptophan. Each record gives: D gene, CDR3 length, clone size, J gene, V gene, CDR3 DNA, CDR3 protein. D genes are given only for firm matches. A clone size is listed for some rows: how often the clone was seen (once, few, many), or a class if it is expanded.

D: TRBD1; length: 15; size: .; J: TRBJ2-2; V: TRBV4-3; DNA: TGCGCCAGCAGCCAAGGGACAGGAGTCACCGGGGAGCTGTTTTTT; CDR3: CASSQGTGVTGELFF
D: TRBD2; length: 14; size: .; J: TRBJ2-5; V: TRBV6-6; DNA: TGTGCCAGCAGTGGGGGAGGGGACTGGGAGACCCAGTACTTC; CDR3: CASSGGGDWETQYF
D: TRBD2; length: 14; size: .; J: TRBJ2-7; V: TRBV10-3; DNA: TGTGCCATCAGGCTAGCGGGGGGAAGTGGCGAGCAGTACTTC; CDR3: CAIRLAGGSGEQYF
D: .; length: 16; size: .; J: TRBJ1-1; V: TRBV27; DNA: TGTGCCAGCAGTTTATCGCAGTTTGACATTGGGACTGAAGCTTTCTTT; CDR3: CASSLSQFDIGTEAFF
D: TRBD1; length: 14; size: .; J: TRBJ1-5; V: TRBV2; DNA: TGTGCCAGCAGTGAAAACAGGGGAAGTCAGCCCCAGCATTTT; CDR3: CASSENRGSQPQHF
D: .; length: 15; size: .; J: TRBJ2-3; V: TRBV5-6; DNA: TGTGCCAGCAGCCTGCCGGGGGACAGCACAGATACGCAGTATTTT; CDR3: CASSLPGDSTDTQYF
D: .; length: 14; size: .; J: TRBJ1-2; V: TRBV5-1; DNA: TGCGCCAGCAGCTTGGAACCCTCAGGGGACGGCTACACCTTC; CDR3: CASSLEPSGDGYTF
D: .; length: 16; size: .; J: TRBJ2-5; V: TRBV14; DNA: TGTGCCAGCAGCCCACGGGGTGCGGGGCTCCAAGAGACCCAGTACTTC; CDR3: CASSPRGAGLQETQYF
D: TRBD2; length: 16; size: .; J: TRBJ2-6; V: TRBV7-9; DNA: TGTGCCAGCAGCCCCGGGGGGGGGCCTGGGGCCAACGTCCTGACTTTC; CDR3: CASSPGGGPGANVLTF
D: .; length: 13; size: .; J: TRBJ1-3; V: TRBV11-3; DNA: TGTGCCAGCAGCCTAAGCGAGGGAAACACCATATATTTT; CDR3: CASSLSEGNTIYF
D: TRBD1; length: 15; size: .; J: TRBJ1-1; V: TRBV10-3; DNA: TGTGCCATCAGTGAGTCCGGGTCACAGGGGAATGAAGCTTTCTTT; CDR3: CAISESGSQGNEAFF
D: .; length: 10; size: .; J: TRBJ1-1; V: TRBV29-1; DNA: TGCAGCGGGGGGGTACGTGAAGCTTTCTTT; CDR3: CSGGVREAFF
D: .; length: 13; size: .; J: TRBJ2-5; V: TRBV7-9; DNA: TGTGCCAGCAGCTTAGTGCAACAAGAGACCCAGTACTTC; CDR3: CASSLVQQETQYF
D: TRBD2; length: 15; size: once; J: TRBJ2-6; V: TRBV29-1; DNA: TGCAGCGCCCGCGGGCGGGGGGGTGGGGCCAACGTCCTGACTTTC; CDR3: CSARGRGGGANVLTF
D: .; length: 17; size: .; J: TRBJ2-7; V: TRBV19; DNA: TGTGCCAGTAGTATTGTCCACTCAGTATCGGCCGGGTACGAGCAGTACTTC; CDR3: CASSIVHSVSAGYEQYF
D: TRBD1; length: 15; size: few; J: TRBJ2-5; V: TRBV7-3; DNA: TGTGCCAGCAGCCTCACAGGGGGCGACTGGGAGACCCAGTACTTC; CDR3: CASSLTGGDWETQYF
D: .; length: 9; size: medium-sized; J: TRBJ1-2; V: TRBV5-6; DNA: TGTGCCAGCAACTATGGCTACACCTTC; CDR3: CASNYGYTF
D: .; length: 16; size: .; J: TRBJ1-5; V: TRBV7-2; DNA: TGTGCCAGCAGCTTAGCCTTCGGGGGGTTTGGTCAGCCCCAGCATTTT; CDR3: CASSLAFGGFGQPQHF
D: .; length: 13; size: .; J: TRBJ2-5; V: TRBV2; DNA: TGTGCCAGCATTCGCCAGACCCAAGAGACCCAGTACTTC; CDR3: CASIRQTQETQYF
D: TRBD1; length: 17; size: .; J: TRBJ1-5; V: TRBV9; DNA: TGTGCCAGCAGCAAGGGACAGGAGAGTGATAGCAATCAGCCCCAGCATTTT; CDR3: CASSKGQESDSNQPQHF
D: .; length: 14; size: .; J: TRBJ1-1; V: TRBV7-9; DNA: TGTGCCAGCAGCTTAGCCCTGCTCCGGGACGAAGCTTTCTTT; CDR3: CASSLALLRDEAFF
D: .; length: 15; size: .; J: TRBJ1-3; V: TRBV6-5; DNA: TGTGCCAGCAGTTACTCCGCAGCCTCTGGAAACACCATATATTTT; CDR3: CASSYSAASGNTIYF
D: .; length: 15; size: few; J: TRBJ1-6; V: TRBV5-6; DNA: TGTGCCAGCAGCCGGGGGCCTACTGGCTATTCACCCCTCCACTTT; CDR3: CASSRGPTGYSPLHF
D: .; length: 13; size: .; J: TRBJ1-2; V: TRBV6-1; DNA: TGTGCCAGCAGTGAATTGGCAGCTTATGGCTACACCTTC; CDR3: CASSELAAYGYTF
D: .; length: 16; size: .; J: TRBJ2-2; V: TRBV13; DNA: TGTGCCAGCAGTCGGGCCCGAGGGAGGAACACCGGGGAGCTGTTTTTT; CDR3: CASSRARGRNTGELFF
D: .; length: 14; size: .; J: TRBJ1-1; V: TRBV19; DNA: TGTGCCAGTATCGGGGGGCCCGTGAACACTGAAGCTTTCTTT; CDR3: CASIGGPVNTEAFF
D: .; length: 11; size: few; J: TRBJ2-7; V: TRBV30; DNA: TGTGCCTGGAGTGTGTACTACGAGCAGTACTTC; CDR3: CAWSVYYEQYF
D: TRBD1; length: 14; size: .; J: TRBJ1-1; V: TRBV9; DNA: TGTGCCAGCAGCGAACAGGGGGCGGACACTGAAGCTTTCTTT; CDR3: CASSEQGADTEAFF
D: .; length: 15; size: .; J: TRBJ1-2; V: TRBV9; DNA: TGTGCCAGCAGTCTTTGGTGGAACGGAGACTATGGCTACACCTTC; CDR3: CASSLWWNGDYGYTF
D: TRBD2; length: 19; size: .; J: TRBJ2-2; V: TRBV11-2; DNA: TGTGCCAGCAGCTACCACCCTAGCGGGGGGGCCCTTATCACCGGGGAGCTGTTTTTT; CDR3: CASSYHPSGGALITGELFF
D: .; length: 15; size: .; J: TRBJ2-5; V: TRBV14; DNA: TGTGCCAGCAGCCAAGGTGCAGCCCGAACTGGGACCCAGTACTTC; CDR3: CASSQGAARTGTQYF
D: .; length: 15; size: .; J: TRBJ1-1; V: TRBV11-2; DNA: TGTGCCAGCAGGACCACCCTTACACCCTACACTGAAGCTTTCTTT; CDR3: CASRTTLTPYTEAFF
D: .; length: 15; size: .; J: TRBJ2-5; V: TRBV10-3; DNA: TGTGCCATCAGTGGGGCAGGGGTTAGGCAAGAGACCCAGTACTTC; CDR3: CAISGAGVRQETQYF
D: TRBD1; length: 15; size: .; J: TRBJ2-3; V: TRBV5-1; DNA: TGCGCCAGCAGTTCTACAGGGGGGTCCACAGATACGCAGTATTTT; CDR3: CASSSTGGSTDTQYF
D: .; length: 14; size: .; J: TRBJ1-1; V: TRBV30; DNA: TGTGCCTGGATTAGATCTCCAGCGAACACTGAAGCTTTCTTT; CDR3: CAWIRSPANTEAFF
D: TRBD2; length: 18; size: .; J: TRBJ2-5; V: TRBV27; DNA: TGTGCCAGCAGTTTATCGGGTGGAGCGGGGGGTCTCCCGGCGACCCAGTACTTC; CDR3: CASSLSGGAGGLPATQYF
D: .; length: 17; size: .; J: TRBJ2-7; V: TRBV4-1; DNA: TGCGCCAGCAGCCAAGAAATCGGGGGCGTAGAACTACCCGAGCAGTACTTC; CDR3: CASSQEIGGVELPEQYF
D: .; length: 13; size: .; J: TRBJ1-2; V: TRBV6-1; DNA: TGTGCCAGCAGTGAAGGGACAGTTCTTGGCTACACCTTC; CDR3: CASSEGTVLGYTF
D: .; length: 15; size: .; J: TRBJ2-1; V: TRBV7-9; DNA: TGTGCCAGCAGCTTGCTGGAGGACAGAACCAATGAGCAGTTCTTC; CDR3: CASSLLEDRTNEQFF
D: .; length: 14; size: .; J: TRBJ1-3; V: TRBV2; DNA: TGTGCCAGCAACGAAGGCAACTCTGGAAACACCATATATTTT; CDR3: CASNEGNSGNTIYF
D: .; length: 14; size: .; J: TRBJ2-7; V: TRBV7-6; DNA: TGTGCCAGCAGCCCAACCCAGACGCACAGGGTAAGGTACTTC; CDR3: CASSPTQTHRVRYF
D: TRBD1; length: 12; size: .; J: TRBJ1-1; V: TRBV4-1; DNA: TGCGCCAGCAGCCAAGGGGACAGGGAAGCTTTCTTT; CDR3: CASSQGDREAFF
D: .; length: 14; size: few; J: TRBJ1-4; V: TRBV11-2; DNA: TGTGCCAGCAGCTTGGACGGTCATAATGAAAAACTGTTTTTT; CDR3: CASSLDGHNEKLFF
D: .; length: 18; size: .; J: TRBJ1-5; V: TRBV12-5; DNA: TGTGCTAGTGGTTTGGTAATACTTGGTGACAGAGCCTATCAGCCCCAGCATTTT; CDR3: CASGLVILGDRAYQPQHF
D: TRBD1; length: 14; size: once; J: TRBJ2-5; V: TRBV18; DNA: TGTGCCAGCTCACCACAGGACAGGGCGGAGACCCAGTACTTC; CDR3: CASSPQDRAETQYF
D: .; length: 12; size: .; J: TRBJ2-1; V: TRBV21-1; DNA: TGTGCCAGCAGGACAGTCCACAATGAGCAGTTCTTC; CDR3: CASRTVHNEQFF
D: .; length: 14; size: .; J: TRBJ2-7; V: TRBV7-2; DNA: TGTGCCAGCAGTTTTACCCCCTCTGCGTACGAGCAGTACTTC; CDR3: CASSFTPSAYEQYF
D: TRBD1; length: 15; size: .; J: TRBJ2-5; V: TRBV10-3; DNA: TGTGCCATCAGTGAGTCTCCGGACAGGGGCCGGACCCAGTACTTC; CDR3: CAISESPDRGRTQYF
D: .; length: 14; size: .; J: TRBJ2-2; V: TRBV6-1; DNA: TGTGCCAGCAGTGAAGTCCCGAACACCGGGGAGCTGTTTTTT; CDR3: CASSEVPNTGELFF
D: TRBD2; length: 13; size: .; J: TRBJ2-3; V: TRBV30; DNA: TGTGCCTGGGTACCGGGGGGAGTAGATACGCAGTATTTT; CDR3: CAWVPGGVDTQYF
D: TRBD1; length: 16; size: .; J: TRBJ1-1; V: TRBV18; DNA: TGTGCCAGCTCACCACCCGGGGACAGTCCGAACACTGAAGCTTTCTTT; CDR3: CASSPPGDSPNTEAFF
D: .; length: 15; size: .; J: TRBJ2-2; V: TRBV6-6; DNA: TGTGCCAGCAGTAACCTGGGACCGACCACCGGGGAGCTGTTTTTT; CDR3: CASSNLGPTTGELFF
D: .; length: 12; size: .; J: TRBJ1-1; V: TRBV6-5; DNA: TGTGCCAGCAGTTACAGGGACACTGAAGCTTTCTTT; CDR3: CASSYRDTEAFF
D: .; length: 15; size: .; J: TRBJ2-3; V: TRBV7-6; DNA: TGTGCCAGCAGCCCGCCGGAGACAATGGAAGATACGCAGTATTTT; CDR3: CASSPPETMEDTQYF
D: TRBD1; length: 15; size: .; J: TRBJ1-6; V: TRBV7-6; DNA: TGTGCCAGCAGCCTAACACAGGGGCTAAATTCACCCCTCCACTTT; CDR3: CASSLTQGLNSPLHF
D: .; length: 15; size: .; J: TRBJ1-6; V: TRBV28; DNA: TGTGCCAGCAGTAACTTCCAGGCGAGCAATTCACCCCTCCACTTT; CDR3: CASSNFQASNSPLHF
D: TRBD1; length: 15; size: .; J: TRBJ1-2; V: TRBV7-2; DNA: TGTGCCAGCAGCGCCGGACAGGGGGCCAACTATGGCTACACCTTC; CDR3: CASSAGQGANYGYTF
D: .; length: 13; size: .; J: TRBJ2-1; V: TRBV28; DNA: TGTGCCAGCAGGCCGCAATCCTACAATGAGCAGTTCTTC; CDR3: CASRPQSYNEQFF